A single sample gave rise to the 11 T cell receptor beta chains below, sequenced in a study of post-analysis software for immune sequencing data. Study-level findings and limits: Comparison of patients with controls showed about 5 TRBV segments more frequent in patients, TRBV5-6, TRBV5-1 and TRBV20-1 among them.

Unique molecular identifiers were present in the TCR beta cDNA libraries. TCRdb itself ran the PCR reads through MiXCR, one entry per CDR3 protein. The sample lists 250,000 to 300,000 distinct CDR3 sequences, 36% occurring once. No cognate antigen is known for these TCRs. The sample taken for sequencing was blood. These receptors were obtained from a girl aged 10 to 17 with multiple sclerosis.

This chain connects TRBV7-8 to TRBJ2-5; TRBD2 matches 9 bases. CDR1 is SGHVS and CDR2 is FQNEAQ in the germline V gene. CDR3 length: 15 residues. Trimming at V came to 5 bases and at J to 5 bases, leaving 9 bases not matched to a gene. CDR3 protein: CASSATSGFRETQYF. The CDR3 DNA reads TGTGCCAGCAGCGCAACTAGCGGGTTTAGGGAGACCCAGTACTTC.

The genes are TRBV12-3 or TRBV12-4 and TRBJ2-2; perhaps TRBD2 as D (6 bases). Trimming left V 5 bases short and J 5 bases short, with 15 bases between. This CDR3 is 15 amino acids long. The CDR3, as DNA: TGTGCCAGCAGTCGGCGGGACTCCTTTACCGGGGAGCTGTTTTTT. It translates to CASSRRDSFTGELFF.

This chain connects TRBV5-1 to TRBJ2-3; 13 bases agree with TRBD2. The junction had 5 bases not matched to a gene; V was cut back by 3 bases and J by 1 base. The germline CDR1 and CDR2 sequences are SGHRS and YFSETQ. This CDR3 contains 17 residues. CDR3: CASSSSGTSGGTDTQYF. In nucleotides, the CDR3 is TGCGCCAGCAGCTCCTCCGGGACTAGCGGGGGCACAGATACGCAGTATTTT.

In its sample, this clonotype was seen once. J is TRBJ2-5 and V is TRBV5-1, with 11 bases fitting TRBD1. The DNA end is more similar to TRBJ2-7, so the J call may be wrong. Germline CDR1 SGHRS, CDR2 YFSETQ. This CDR3 comprises 15 residues. CDR3 in DNA: TGCGCCAGCAGCTCGACGGGACAGGGGGGCTACGAGCAGTACTTC. Protein sequence: CASSSTGQGGYEQYF.

Points on this clonotype: A single base separates this from a much larger clone, so it may be a read error. V usage is TRBV14 and J usage is TRBJ2-5, with D possibly being TRBD2 (6 bases). The CDR3 extends over 15 amino acids. CDR1 is SGHDN, CDR2 FVKESK, per germline. CDR3 bases: TGTGCCTGCAGCCGGTGTTTCCGGGAGAAAGAGACCCAGTACTTC. Translation: CACSRCFREKETQYF.

The genes are TRBV20-1 and TRBJ1-2, with no clear D. CDR3 length: 12 residues. Germline V CDR1 and CDR2: DFQATT, SNEGSKA (reference sequence). Trimming pared 2 bases from V and 2 bases from J, leaving 6 bases between. For the CDR3, the DNA is TGCAGTGCTAGAAGGAGGAACTATGGCTACACCTTC. Protein product: CSARRRNYGYTF.

This clonotype occurred many times. J is TRBJ1-2 and V is TRBV5-1; 9 bases fit TRBD1. CDR3 length: 14 residues. After removal of 4 bases from V and 4 bases from J, the junction contained 5 bases not matched to a gene. Germline lookup yields CDR1 SGHRS and CDR2 YFSETQ. CDR3 coding DNA: TGCGCCAGCAGCCGGGAGACAGGGGGCTATGGCTACACCTTC. It is translated as CASSRETGGYGYTF. Combining the CDR3 with reference TRBV5-1 and TRBJ1-2 gives the whole variable domain KAGVTQTPRYLIKTRGQQVTLSCSPISGHRSVSWYQQTPGQGLQFLFEYFSETQRNKGNFPGRFSGRQFSNSRSEMNVSTLELGDSALYLCASSRETGGYGYTFGSGTRLTVV.

The chain employs TRBV18 and TRBJ1-3, with D uncertain. V was trimmed by 1 base and J by 1 base, leaving 11 bases between them. CDR1 is KGHSH, CDR2 LQKENI, per germline. There are 16 residues in the CDR3. The CDR3 bases are TGTGCCAGCTCACCACAGGCGGGTCGGTCTGGAAACACCATATATTTT. It translates to CASSPQAGRSGNTIYF.

The chain is built from TRBV29-1 and TRBJ2-5; perhaps TRBD2 as D (5 bases). Germline V gives CDR1 SQVTM, CDR2 ANQGSEA. V was trimmed by 8 bases and J by 4 bases, leaving 17 bases between them. The CDR3 runs to 13 residues. Here the CDR3 reads CSTEEDPLETQYF. The CDR3 nucleotides are TGCAGCACTGAGGAGGACCCGTTAGAGACCCAGTACTTC.

This clonotype has more than one count but fewer than ten. The chain uses TRBV13 and TRBJ2-1; 11 bases are a match to TRBD2. Germline V gives CDR1 PRHDT, CDR2 FYEKMQ (reference sequence). This CDR3 contains 14 residues. The trim removed 8 bases at V and 4 bases at J, leaving 4 bases unmatched. CDR3 region: CASAGTSGYNEQFF. The CDR3 bases are TGTGCCAGCGCCGGGACTAGCGGATACAATGAGCAGTTCTTC.

The table lists this clonotype with a few counts. The V and J genes are TRBV6-1 and TRBJ2-7; 7 bases fit TRBD2. CDR1 MNHNS and CDR2 SASEGT come from the germline V gene. The CDR3 is 15 amino acids. With V trimmed by 2 bases and J by 5 bases, 9 bases remained unmatched. DNA of the CDR3: TGTGCCAGCAGTGAATCCGGCGGGGGAGGCCACGAGCAGTACTTC. This sequence encodes CASSESGGGGHEQYF.